The sequence of this T cell receptor beta chain was determined in a study of cytomegalovirus exposure and HLA in healthy donors. The CDR3 is made up of 15 amino acids. The V and J ends lost 1 base and 5 bases, in that order; junction bases with no gene match: 7. Per the germline V gene, CDR1 is SGHAT and CDR2 is FQNNGV. This table comes from immunoSEQ multiplex PCR, and its TCRdb copy is limited to in-frame clones, with some not included. The repertoire holds roughly 98,000 clones, with about 90% as singletons. This receptor was taken from a man aged 18 to 35 in good health and CMV-seropositive. The V and J genes are TRBV11-2 and TRBJ2-5; 7 bases agree with TRBD2. The material sequenced was PBMCs. The CDR3 protein is CASSLAGLVWETQYF. As DNA, the CDR3 is TGTGCCAGCAGCTTAGCCGGACTAGTCTGGGAGACCCAGTACTTC.